This T cell receptor (beta chain) was captured by sequencing in a study of cytomegalovirus exposure and HLA in healthy donors. Looking at the study overall: A data release that came early held 80 million or so unique TCRs from HLA-typed donors.

Regarding this clone: What it binds is unknown.

Amplification used 60 Vbeta primers and 13 Jbeta primers. Clones were read by immunoSEQ multiplex PCR, and TCRdb kept only the in-frame ones, dropping some. The table records around 150,000 clones, about 80% of them present only once. V shed 6 bases and J 4 bases; nucleotides not matched to a gene: 5. This CDR3 has 15 amino acids. The germline gives CDR1 SGHDN, CDR2 FVKESK. Overall study findings and caveats: Near-uniform donor sequencing depth was presumed by presence/absence analyses. Sequences of the TCR beta chain were said to predict the HLA-A and HLA-B alleles of most subjects accurately.

The sequenced sample was PBMCs. This clonotype was obtained from a young man in good health and CMV-seronegative. The chain recombines TRBV14 with TRBJ2-2; 10 nucleotides match TRBD2. CDR3 region: CASSPSGRSTGELFF. Written as DNA, the CDR3 is TGTGCCAGCAGTCCTAGCGGGAGAAGCACCGGGGAGCTGTTTTTT.